This T cell receptor beta chain was identified during a study of T cell repertoires in cytomegalovirus infection. TCRdb fed the reads into MiXCR, producing one record per CDR3 protein. The sample contains some 390,000 distinct CDR3 sequences, 15% to 20% of which appear only once. Study outcomes and limitations: People with CMV and the relevant HLA were identified by cumulative public TCR beta family frequency.

The germline V gene has CDR1 MGHRA and CDR2 YSYEKL. There are 16 residues in the CDR3. Trimming shortened V by 4 bases and J by 0 bases, and 15 bases separated the two germline ends. This clonotype was recorded once. Its matching antigen is unknown. Sequenced: PBMCs. This chain connects TRBV4-1 to TRBJ1-1, with D possibly TRBD1 on 6 matching bases. This clonotype originated in a human donor in good health (CMV status not recorded). Some clones in this sample may be carry-over from other donors' samples. CDR3 DNA sequence: TGCGCCAGCAGCCGGACAGAACGGACGGTGAACACTGAAGCTTTCTTT. As protein: CASSRTERTVNTEAFF.